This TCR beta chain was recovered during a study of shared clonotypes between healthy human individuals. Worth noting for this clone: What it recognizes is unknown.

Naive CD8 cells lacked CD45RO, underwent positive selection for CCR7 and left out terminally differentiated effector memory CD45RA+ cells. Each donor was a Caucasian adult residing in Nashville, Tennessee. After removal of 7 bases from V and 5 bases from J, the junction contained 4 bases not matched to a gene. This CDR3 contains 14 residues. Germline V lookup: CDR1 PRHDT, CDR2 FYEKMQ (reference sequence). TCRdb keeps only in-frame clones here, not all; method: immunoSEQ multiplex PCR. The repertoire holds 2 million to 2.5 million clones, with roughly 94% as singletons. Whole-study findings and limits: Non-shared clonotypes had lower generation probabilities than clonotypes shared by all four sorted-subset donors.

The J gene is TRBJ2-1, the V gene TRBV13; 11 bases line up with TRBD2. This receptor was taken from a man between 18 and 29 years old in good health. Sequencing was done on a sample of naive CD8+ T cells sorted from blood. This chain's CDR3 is CASKGTSGHNEQFF. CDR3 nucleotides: TGTGCCAGCAAAGGGACTAGCGGCCACAATGAGCAGTTCTTC.